This TCR beta chain derives from a study of technical replicates of blood from a handful of donors. V lost 2 bases to trimming and J lost 5 bases, with 13 bases between them. Germline assignment: CDR1 SGHRS and CDR2 YFSETQ. The CDR3 is 14 amino acids. Clones were read by immunoSEQ multiplex PCR, and TCRdb kept only the in-frame ones, dropping some. The sample includes approximately 74,000 clones, approximately 89% of them seen just once. The TCR was taken from a human donor in good health. Some clones in this sample may be carry-over from other donors' samples. Sample: PBMCs. The chain joins TRBV5-1 to TRBJ1-2; possibly TRBD1 for D (5 bases). The CDR3 sequence is CASSLEAGRYGYTF. The CDR3, as DNA: TGCGCCAGCAGCTTAGAGGCAGGGAGGTATGGCTACACCTTC.